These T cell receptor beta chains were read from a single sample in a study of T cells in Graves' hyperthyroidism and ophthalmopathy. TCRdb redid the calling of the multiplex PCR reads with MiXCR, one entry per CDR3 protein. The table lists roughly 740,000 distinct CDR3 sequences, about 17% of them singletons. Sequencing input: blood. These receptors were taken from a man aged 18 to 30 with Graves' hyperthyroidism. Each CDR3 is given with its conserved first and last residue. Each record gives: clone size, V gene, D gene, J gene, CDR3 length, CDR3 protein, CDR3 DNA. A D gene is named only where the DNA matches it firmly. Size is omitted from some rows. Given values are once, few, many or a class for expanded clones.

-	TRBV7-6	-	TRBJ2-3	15	CASCFGAGSTDTQYF	TGTGCCAGCTGCTTTGGGGCGGGGAGCACAGATACGCAGTATTTT
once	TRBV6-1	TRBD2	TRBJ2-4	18	CASSRKVAGGPAKNIQYF	TGTGCCAGCAGTAGGAAGGTAGCGGGAGGGCCCGCCAAAAACATTCAGTACTTC
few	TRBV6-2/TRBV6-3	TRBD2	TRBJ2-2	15	CASSYGREGGGELFF	TGTGCCAGCAGTTACGGGCGGGAGGGGGGCGGGGAGCTGTTTTTT
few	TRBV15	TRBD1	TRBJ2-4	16	CATRDRTGTGTNIQYF	TGTGCCACCAGAGATCGCACCGGGACAGGGACGAACATTCAGTACTTC
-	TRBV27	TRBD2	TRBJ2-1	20	CASTSPVGLAGGGGYNEQFF	TGTGCCAGCACTTCACCTGTGGGGCTAGCGGGAGGAGGGGGATACAATGAGCAGTTCTTC
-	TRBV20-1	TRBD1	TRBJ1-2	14	CSAPATGGFGGYTF	TGCAGTGCCCCGGCGACAGGGGGATTCGGTGGCTACACCTTC
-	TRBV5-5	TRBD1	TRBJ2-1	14	CASSFRRGQNEQFF	TGTGCCAGCAGCTTTCGCAGGGGGCAGAATGAGCAGTTCTTC
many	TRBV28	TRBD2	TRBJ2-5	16	CASTERGSGAAKTQYF	TGTGCCAGCACCGAAAGGGGTAGCGGGGCCGCAAAGACCCAGTACTTC
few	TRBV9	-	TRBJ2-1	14	CASSVDGEHGGQFF	TGTGCCAGCAGCGTAGACGGAGAACATGGAGGGCAGTTCTTC
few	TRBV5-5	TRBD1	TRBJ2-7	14	CASSSGRGHYEQYF	TGTGCCAGCAGCTCTGGCAGGGGGCACTACGAGCAGTACTTC
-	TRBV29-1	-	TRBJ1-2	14	CSASTRDPTYGYTF	TGCAGCGCATCGACCCGGGACCCCACTTATGGCTACACCTTC
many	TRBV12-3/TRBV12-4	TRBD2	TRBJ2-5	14	CASSAGLAGETQYF	TGTGCCAGCAGTGCCGGACTAGCGGGAGAGACCCAGTACTTC
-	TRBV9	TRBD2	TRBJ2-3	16	CASGDGLAGAADTQYF	TGTGCCAGCGGCGACGGACTAGCGGGAGCCGCAGATACGCAGTATTTT
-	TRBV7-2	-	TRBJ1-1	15	CASSLVSWGNTEAFF	TGTGCCAGCAGCTTAGTTTCGTGGGGGAACACTGAAGCTTTCTTT